This TCR beta chain is drawn from a study of blood T cell repertoires in COVID-19 (dated by TCRdb to about 2020). For the study in its entirety: Samples covering the acute and convalescent phases of COVID-19 were provided by collaborators in the United States, Italy and Spain. The prospective study material was composed of cDNA or gDNA derived from T cells, B-cell-depleted T cells, or PBMCs. Where available, HLA class I and class II types were taken from metadata supplied by the sample provider and were not determined by assay-based typing. Nearly every sample came with metadata listing a de-identified subject ID, COVID-19 status, age in years and sex. The repertoires were released in a freely available public database meant as a resource for research on the immune response to SARS-CoV-2. Samples were obtained from the ongoing ImmuneRACE study (first 160 participants) and from 1,200 or so subjects provided by 6 global collaborators. Deeply sampled blood TCRbeta repertoires from subjects exposed to, actively infected with, or recovered from COVID-19 were included in the dataset. Overall study results and their limits: The amount of clinical and demographic metadata varied by source and participant and was provided uncurated.

This clone has just a few counts. What antigen it recognizes has not been identified. Base qualities are not at hand, and no much larger clone is one base apart. Whole blood was collected in K2EDTA tubes by collaborating institutions according to the institutions' own protocols. Collaborator samples were shipped for TCRbeta analysis as frozen whole blood, isolated PBMCs, or DNA extracted from either sample type. TCRbeta CDR3 regions were amplified from genomic DNA using the immunoSEQ Assay, a bias-controlled multiplex PCR. In the authors' own workflow: The number of nucleated cells in each sample was estimated by amplification of reference gene primers within the assay. Sequence reads were collapsed and filtered to measure the absolute abundance of every unique TCRbeta CDR3 rearrangement. For each sample, productive Simpson clonality was calculated as the square root of Simpson's diversity index across productive rearrangements. In its TCRdb copy, this immuneACCESS table keeps in-frame sequences only and misses some clones. Where compared with another copy, unresolved V genes explain less than half of these, and the others have no known cause. V, J and clone size are those of that table, while D and trimming were read from the DNA. Here the sample has 45,000 or so clones; around three quarters occur a single time. The leading ten clones occupy approximately 61% of the sample.

The sequence was obtained from a man older than 75 with acute or convalescent COVID-19. Sequencing was done on a sample of peripheral blood.

CDR3 reads: CASSQGGFRYNEQFF. At the DNA level, the sequence is TGTGCCAGCTCACAGGGTGGGTTCAGATACAATGAGCAGTTCTTC. The chain couples TRBV27 to TRBJ2-1; a tentative D match to TRBD1 spans 6 bases. V lost 8 bases and J lost 4 bases; the stretch between them is 18 bases long. Counted from cysteine to phenylalanine, this CDR3 has 15 amino acids. The only DNA kept is the CDR3, 45 bases in frame from the first base. CDR1 is given as MNHEY and CDR2 as SMNVEV, both from the germline V gene (reference sequence).